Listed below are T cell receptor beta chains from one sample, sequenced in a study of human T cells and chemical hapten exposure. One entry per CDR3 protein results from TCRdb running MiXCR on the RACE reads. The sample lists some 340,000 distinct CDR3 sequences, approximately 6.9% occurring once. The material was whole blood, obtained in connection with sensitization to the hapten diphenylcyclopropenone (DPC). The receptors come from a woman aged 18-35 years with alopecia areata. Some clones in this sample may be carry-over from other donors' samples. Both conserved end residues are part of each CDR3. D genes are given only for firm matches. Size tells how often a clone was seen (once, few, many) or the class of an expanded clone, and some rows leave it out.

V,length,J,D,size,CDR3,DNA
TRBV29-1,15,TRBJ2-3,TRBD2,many,CSVVPSGGLTDTQYF,TGCAGCGTTGTACCTAGCGGGGGCCTCACAGATACGCAGTATTTT
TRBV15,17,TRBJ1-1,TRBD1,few,CATSRPPPWGQGTEAFF,TGTGCCACCAGCAGACCACCGCCGTGGGGACAGGGCACTGAAGCTTTCTTT
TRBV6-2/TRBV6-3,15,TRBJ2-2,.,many,CASSLGMDNTGELFF,TGTGCCAGCAGTTTGGGGATGGACAACACCGGGGAGCTGTTTTTT
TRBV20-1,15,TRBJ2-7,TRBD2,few,CSAQGGLAGSYEQYF,TGCAGTGCTCAAGGTGGACTAGCGGGTTCCTACGAGCAGTACTTC
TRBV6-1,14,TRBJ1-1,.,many,CASSPTGVNTEAFF,TGTGCCAGCAGCCCGACAGGAGTGAACACTGAAGCTTTCTTT
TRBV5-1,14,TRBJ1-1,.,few,CASSLGVMNTEAFF,TGCGCCAGCAGCTTGGGGGTAATGAACACTGAAGCTTTCTTT
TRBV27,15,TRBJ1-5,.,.,CASSLGGQGSQPQHF,TGTGCCAGCAGTTTGGGTGGGCAGGGATCTCAGCCCCAGCATTTT
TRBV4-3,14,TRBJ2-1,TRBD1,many,CASSPGTGVNEQFF,TGCGCCAGCAGCCCCGGGACAGGGGTCAATGAGCAGTTCTTC
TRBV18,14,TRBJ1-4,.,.,CASSDLGVNEKLFF,TGTGCCAGCTCAGATTTAGGTGTGAATGAAAAACTGTTTTTT
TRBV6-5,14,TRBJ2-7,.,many,CASSYRGSPYEQYF,TGTGCCAGCAGTTACAGGGGATCCCCCTACGAGCAGTACTTC
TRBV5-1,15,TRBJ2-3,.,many,CASSITDPYTDTQYF,TGCGCCAGCAGCATAACGGACCCCTACACAGATACGCAGTATTTT
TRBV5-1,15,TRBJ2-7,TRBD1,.,CASSWVGQGSNEQYF,TGCGCCAGCAGCTGGGTAGGACAGGGCTCCAACGAGCAGTACTTC
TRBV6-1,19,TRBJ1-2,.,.,CASRIISFRTVPSGDGYTF,TGTGCCAGCAGGATAATCTCCTTCCGGACAGTTCCTTCGGGAGATGGCTACACCTTC
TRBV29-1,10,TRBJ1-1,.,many,CSVRNTEAFF,TGCAGCGTTAGGAACACTGAAGCTTTCTTT
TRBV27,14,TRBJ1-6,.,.,CASSLRQGVSPLHF,TGTGCCAGCAGTTTAAGGCAGGGAGTTTCACCCCTCCACTTT
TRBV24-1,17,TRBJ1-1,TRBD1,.,CATSREKTGPMNTEAFF,TGTGCCACCAGCCGGGAGAAGACAGGGCCTATGAACACTGAAGCTTTCTTT
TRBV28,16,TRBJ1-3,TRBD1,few,CASTPGGGASGNTIYF,TGTGCCAGCACCCCAGGGGGGGGCGCCTCTGGAAACACCATATATTTT
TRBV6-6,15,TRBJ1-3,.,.,CASSLVEGGGNTIYF,TGTGCCAGCAGTCTAGTGGAGGGAGGGGGAAACACCATATATTTT
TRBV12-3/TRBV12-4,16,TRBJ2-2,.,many,CASSPQGLANTGELFF,TGTGCCAGCAGCCCCCAGGGGCTCGCGAACACCGGGGAGCTGTTTTTT
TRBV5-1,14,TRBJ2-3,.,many,CASSLGGGYDTQYF,TGCGCCAGCAGCTTGGGAGGGGGATACGATACGCAGTATTTT
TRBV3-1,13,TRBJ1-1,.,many,CASSQVTNTEAFF,TGTGCCAGCAGCCAAGTCACGAACACTGAAGCTTTCTTT
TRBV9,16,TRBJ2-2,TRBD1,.,CASSVGGGKVAGELFF,TGTGCCAGCAGCGTAGGAGGGGGCAAGGTGGCCGGGGAGCTGTTTTTT
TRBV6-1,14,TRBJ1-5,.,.,CASRSLYSNQPQHF,TGTGCCAGCAGGAGCCTTTATAGCAATCAGCCCCAGCATTTT
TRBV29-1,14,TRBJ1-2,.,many,CSVRTSLANYGYTF,TGCAGCGTCCGGACGTCTTTAGCTAACTATGGCTACACCTTC
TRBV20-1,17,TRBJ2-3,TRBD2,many,CSARYRVGGGAMDTQYF,TGCAGTGCTAGGTACAGAGTGGGCGGGGGGGCCATGGATACGCAGTATTTT
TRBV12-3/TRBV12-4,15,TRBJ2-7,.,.,CASSRGTPSSYEQYF,TGTGCCAGCAGCCGGGGGACGCCTAGCTCCTACGAGCAGTACTTC
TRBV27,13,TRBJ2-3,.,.,CASTSFWADTQYF,TGTGCCAGCACCTCGTTCTGGGCAGATACGCAGTATTTT
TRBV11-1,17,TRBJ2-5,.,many,CASSLAQSAGPQETQYF,TGTGCCAGCAGCTTAGCCCAGTCGGCGGGACCTCAAGAGACCCAGTACTTC
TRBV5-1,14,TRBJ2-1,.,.,CASSLVQGRNEQFF,TGCGCCAGCAGCTTGGTGCAGGGTCGCAATGAGCAGTTCTTC
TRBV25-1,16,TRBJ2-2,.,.,CASSEWGVSDTGELFF,TGTGCCAGCAGTGAATGGGGGGTTTCAGACACCGGGGAGCTGTTTTTT
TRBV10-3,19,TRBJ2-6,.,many,CAISESDTDIPPGANVLTF,TGTGCCATCAGTGAGTCTGACACGGACATACCACCTGGGGCCAACGTCCTGACTTTC
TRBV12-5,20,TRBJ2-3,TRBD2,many,CASGPRIPSRPSGVTDTQYF,TGTGCTAGTGGTCCCCGGATTCCGTCCCGGCCTAGCGGCGTCACAGATACGCAGTATTTT
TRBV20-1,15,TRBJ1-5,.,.,CSARDSGSFNQPQHF,TGCAGTGCTAGAGACTCCGGGTCTTTTAATCAGCCCCAGCATTTT
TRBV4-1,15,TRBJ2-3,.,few,CASSHQRLGSDTQYF,TGCGCCAGCAGCCACCAACGTCTAGGTTCAGATACGCAGTATTTT
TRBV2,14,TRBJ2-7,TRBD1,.,CASSAGQASYEQYF,TGTGCCAGCAGTGCGGGACAGGCCAGCTACGAGCAGTACTTC
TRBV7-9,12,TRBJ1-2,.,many,CASSLGPDGYTF,TGTGCCAGCAGCTTAGGCCCAGATGGCTACACCTTC
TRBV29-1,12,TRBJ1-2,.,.,CSVGERGLGYTF,TGCAGCGTTGGGGAAAGGGGCCTTGGCTACACCTTC
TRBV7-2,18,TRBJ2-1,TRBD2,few,CASSDPWPGEGLYNEQFF,TGTGCCAGCAGTGACCCCTGGCCGGGGGAGGGCCTTTACAATGAGCAGTTCTTC
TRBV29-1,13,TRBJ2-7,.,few,CSVDFASAYEQYF,TGCAGCGTTGACTTCGCAAGCGCCTACGAGCAGTACTTC
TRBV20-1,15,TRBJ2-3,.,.,CSVRGRLTYPDTQYF,TGCAGTGTTCGAGGTCGACTAACGTATCCAGATACGCAGTATTTT
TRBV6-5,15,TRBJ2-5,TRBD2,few,CASSYGTSLQETQYF,TGTGCCAGCAGTTATGGGACTAGTTTGCAAGAGACCCAGTACTTC
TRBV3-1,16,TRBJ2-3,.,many,CASSHPARGGTDTQYF,TGTGCCAGCAGCCACCCTGCTAGGGGGGGCACAGATACGCAGTATTTT
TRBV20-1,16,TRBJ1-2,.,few,CSAKMGGQGTNYGYTF,TGCAGTGCTAAGATGGGGGGGCAGGGGACTAACTATGGCTACACCTTC
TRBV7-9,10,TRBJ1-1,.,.,CASSWKEAFF,TGTGCCAGCAGCTGGAAAGAAGCTTTCTTT
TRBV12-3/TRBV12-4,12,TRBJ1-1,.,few,CASSGDSELAFF,TGTGCCAGCAGTGGGGACTCGGAGTTAGCTTTCTTT
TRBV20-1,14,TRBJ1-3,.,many,CSAPDWTSGNTIYF,TGCAGTGCTCCCGACTGGACCTCTGGAAACACCATATATTTT
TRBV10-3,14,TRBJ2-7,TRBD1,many,CAITRDRTSYEQYF,TGTGCCATCACCCGGGACAGGACCTCCTACGAGCAGTACTTC
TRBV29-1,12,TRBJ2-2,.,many,CSVRWGSGELFF,TGCAGCGTGCGCTGGGGGAGCGGGGAGCTGTTTTTT
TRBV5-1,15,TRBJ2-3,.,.,CASRESIQGRYTQYF,TGCGCCAGCAGAGAAAGCATACAGGGGAGGTATACGCAGTATTTT